The rows below give T cell receptor beta chains drawn from one sample of a study of blood T cell repertoires in COVID-19. Clones were sequenced by immunoSEQ multiplex PCR, and TCRdb holds only the in-frame ones, with some missing. Seen here are around 150,000 clones, around 84% observed once, and the top ten hold 1% to 1.2%. Specimen: peripheral blood. The origin of the receptors is a man aged 40-50 years with acute or convalescent COVID-19. The CDR3 runs from the conserved cysteine through the conserved F or W. A D gene is named only where the DNA matches it firmly. Clone size is shown for a subset of rows, as once, few, many or a class of expanded clone.

CDR3nt | CDR3aa | j_gene | d_gene | v_gene | abundance
TGTGCCAGCAGCTTAGCAAGCGGGGGCACAGATACGCAGTATTTT | CASSLASGGTDTQYF | TRBJ2-3 | TRBD2 | TRBV7-8 | -
TGTGCCAGCAGCGTAGGTCAGGGTACAGGGACCCAGTACTTC | CASSVGQGTGTQYF | TRBJ2-5 | - | TRBV9 | once
TGTGCCAGCAGCTTATATGGACTAGCGGGGGGCCGCACCTACAATGAGCAGTTCTTC | CASSLYGLAGGRTYNEQFF | TRBJ2-1 | TRBD2 | TRBV7-3 | -
TGCAGCGTTGAAAGGTTGGGGACAGGTAATTCACCCCTCCACTTT | CSVERLGTGNSPLHF | TRBJ1-6 | TRBD1 | TRBV29-1 | -
TGTGCCACCGACTTGATACAGGGGATCTATGGCTACACCTTC | CATDLIQGIYGYTF | TRBJ1-2 | TRBD1 | TRBV28 | -
TGTGCCAGCAGCTTAAATGCGGGGGGGTCCAGCGGGGAGCTGTTTTTT | CASSLNAGGSSGELFF | TRBJ2-2 | TRBD2 | TRBV7-2 | once
TGTGCCAGTAGTATAGCGACAGGGGAGGATCAGCCCCAGCATTTT | CASSIATGEDQPQHF | TRBJ1-5 | TRBD1 | TRBV19 | -
TGTGCCAGCAGCTTAGCGAGGGCGGGGGGTCGGACTGAAGCTTTCTTT | CASSLARAGGRTEAFF | TRBJ1-1 | - | TRBV7-2 | -
TGTGCCAGCATGCGTCTGGATTCACCCCTCCACTTT | CASMRLDSPLHF | TRBJ1-6 | - | TRBV6-5 | -
TGTGCCAGCAGTCGCACGGGAGACACTGAAGCTTTCTTT | CASSRTGDTEAFF | TRBJ1-1 | - | TRBV25-1 | -
TGTGCCAGCATCGGGGGGGCAGGGACCGGGGAGCTGTTTTTT | CASIGGAGTGELFF | TRBJ2-2 | TRBD2 | TRBV6-1 | -
TGTGCCAGCAGTCGACAGGGGGGAACCGGGGAGCTGTTTTTT | CASSRQGGTGELFF | TRBJ2-2 | TRBD1 | TRBV7-3 | -
TGTGCCAGCAGCTTATCCCGTATTGACAGGGCAGATACGCAGTATTTT | CASSLSRIDRADTQYF | TRBJ2-3 | TRBD1 | TRBV11-3 | -
TGTGCCAGCAGCGTAGCTACTAGCGGGGGGCCGAACACCGGGGAGCTGTTTTTT | CASSVATSGGPNTGELFF | TRBJ2-2 | TRBD2 | TRBV9 | few
TGCGCCAGCAGCCAAGGAGGTTCCTACGAGCAGTACTTC | CASSQGGSYEQYF | TRBJ2-7 | - | TRBV4-3 | -
TGCGCCAGCAGCTCGATAGGGCTAGCGGGGGTGTCCGGAAACATTCAGTACTTC | CASSSIGLAGVSGNIQYF | TRBJ2-4 | TRBD2 | TRBV5-1 | -
TGTGCCAGCAGTAACGACAGGATTTCTGGAAACACCATATATTTT | CASSNDRISGNTIYF | TRBJ1-3 | - | TRBV6-2/TRBV6-3 | once
TGTGCCACCAGTGACGCGGGGACGAACACCGGGGAGCTGTTTTTT | CATSDAGTNTGELFF | TRBJ2-2 | - | TRBV24-1 | -
TGTGCCACCAGTGCCCCGGGACAGCCCAATGAGCAGTTCTTC | CATSAPGQPNEQFF | TRBJ2-1 | TRBD1 | TRBV24-1 | -
TGTGCCAGCTCACCACCAAACGGACGGCGGGGGGAAAACACCATATATTTT | CASSPPNGRRGENTIYF | TRBJ1-3 | - | TRBV18 | -
TGTGCCACTCCGACAGCTTATAATTCACCCCTCCACTTT | CATPTAYNSPLHF | TRBJ1-6 | - | TRBV19 | -
TGTGCCAGCAGCTTGGGACTAGCGGGGTCTGGGGAGACCCAGTACTTC | CASSLGLAGSGETQYF | TRBJ2-5 | TRBD2 | TRBV5-6 | once
TGTGCCAGCAGCTTCTCGGCAGGTAGGAATCAGCCCCAGCATTTT | CASSFSAGRNQPQHF | TRBJ1-5 | - | TRBV7-2 | few
TGTGCCAGCAGTTTCGGGGGAAGCTCTGGAAACACCATATATTTT | CASSFGGSSGNTIYF | TRBJ1-3 | - | TRBV6-5 | -
TGTGCCACCAGCACTCCCGGTGACAATGAGCAGTTCTTC | CATSTPGDNEQFF | TRBJ2-1 | - | TRBV15 | -
TGTGCCAGCAGCTTAGGATCCGGGACTGGGGGCTACACCTTC | CASSLGSGTGGYTF | TRBJ1-2 | - | TRBV7-2 | -
TGTGCCAGCAGTGATTACCACGGGGCCCGGGGGAACTATGGCTACACCTTC | CASSDYHGARGNYGYTF | TRBJ1-2 | - | TRBV6-1 | -
TGCGCCAGCAGCTCCCAGGGCTCTGGAAACACCATATATTTT | CASSSQGSGNTIYF | TRBJ1-3 | - | TRBV5-1 | once
TGCGCCAGCAGCCCGGGAGGGTCCAGGGCGAGCACCGGGGAGCTGTTTTTT | CASSPGGSRASTGELFF | TRBJ2-2 | TRBD2 | TRBV5-1 | once
TGTGCCAGCAGCTTCGGACAGAATTCCTACGAGCAGTACTTC | CASSFGQNSYEQYF | TRBJ2-7 | - | TRBV5-4 | -
TGTGCCAGCAGCACAACCCGGAGCGATACGCAGTATTTT | CASSTTRSDTQYF | TRBJ2-3 | - | TRBV9 | -
TGCGCCAGCAGCCAACCGCAGGGAGGGGACTATGGCTACACCTTC | CASSQPQGGDYGYTF | TRBJ1-2 | - | TRBV4-1 | -
TGCGCCAGCAGCCAGACAGGGGGAAACTATAATTCACCCCTCCACTTT | CASSQTGGNYNSPLHF | TRBJ1-6 | TRBD1 | TRBV5-1 | -
TGTGCCAGTAGTATTACTAGCGGGGGCCTTGACAATGAGCAGTTCTTC | CASSITSGGLDNEQFF | TRBJ2-1 | TRBD2 | TRBV19 | -
TGTGCCAGTAGCCCTTCGTGGGGCCGGAGGGATCAGCCCCAGCATTTT | CASSPSWGRRDQPQHF | TRBJ1-5 | - | TRBV19 | -
TGCGCCAGCAGCAACACAGGGAGCTCCTACGAGCAGTACTTC | CASSNTGSSYEQYF | TRBJ2-7 | - | TRBV5-1 | -
TGTGCCAGCAGCCCCGGGACAGGGGGGTATGAAAAACTGTTTTTT | CASSPGTGGYEKLFF | TRBJ1-4 | TRBD1 | TRBV7-9 | -
TGCGCCAGCAGCTTAACAGGGGTGGATGGCTACACCTTC | CASSLTGVDGYTF | TRBJ1-2 | TRBD1 | TRBV5-1 | -
TGTGCCAGCAGCTCTAGCGGGGGCTACGAGCAGTACTTC | CASSSSGGYEQYF | TRBJ2-7 | TRBD2 | TRBV7-3 | -
TGTGCCAGCAGCGATTATACAGGAGTTGGAAACACCATATATTTT | CASSDYTGVGNTIYF | TRBJ1-3 | - | TRBV9 | -
TGTGCCAGCAGTTTATTGATGGGAGGTAGGGAGACTGAAGCTTTCTTT | CASSLLMGGRETEAFF | TRBJ1-1 | - | TRBV28 | few
TGTGCCAGTAGTATCACAGTAACAGGGCTCTTCTATAGCAATCAGCCCCAGCATTTT | CASSITVTGLFYSNQPQHF | TRBJ1-5 | - | TRBV19 | -
TGTGCCAGCAGCTTAGTGGGCTATGAGCAGTTCTTC | CASSLVGYEQFF | TRBJ2-1 | - | TRBV7-9 | -
TGCAGCGTTGATGGCGGAAGCTCCTACAATGAGCAGTTCTTC | CSVDGGSSYNEQFF | TRBJ2-1 | - | TRBV29-1 | -
TGTGCCAGCAGCTTAATCTACGGGGGGCCTGAGGATGGCTACACCTTC | CASSLIYGGPEDGYTF | TRBJ1-2 | - | TRBV11-1 | -
TGTGCCAGCAGTCGGGGTCCCTACGAGCAGTACTTC | CASSRGPYEQYF | TRBJ2-7 | - | TRBV12-3/TRBV12-4 | -
TGTGCCAGCAGTCCCGCAACTAATGAAAAACTGTTTTTT | CASSPATNEKLFF | TRBJ1-4 | - | TRBV6-2/TRBV6-3 | once
TGTGCCACCGCAGCTAGCGGGGGAAATGAGCAGTTCTTC | CATAASGGNEQFF | TRBJ2-1 | TRBD2 | TRBV24-1 | -
TGTGCCAGCAGTGAGGAGGGTATGAGAAAGACCCAGTACTTC | CASSEEGMRKTQYF | TRBJ2-5 | - | TRBV6-1 | -
TGTGCCAGCAGCGCGACAGCGACCGAAGCTTTCTTT | CASSATATEAFF | TRBJ1-1 | - | TRBV28 | -
TGTGCCAGCAGTCCAAGTGTTGAGGCAGAAGCTTTCTTT | CASSPSVEAEAFF | TRBJ1-1 | - | TRBV7-3 | -
TGCGCCAGCAGCTTGGCCACAGGCTCGAACACCGGGGAGCTGTTTTTT | CASSLATGSNTGELFF | TRBJ2-2 | - | TRBV5-1 | once
TGTGCCAGCAGCTTAGTGGGCAGGGACACCGGGGAGCTGTTTTTT | CASSLVGRDTGELFF | TRBJ2-2 | - | TRBV7-9 | -
TGTGCCAGCAGCTTATTCGGGGGGGGTGGAGAGACCCAGTACTTC | CASSLFGGGGETQYF | TRBJ2-5 | TRBD2 | TRBV7-8 | once
TGTGCCACCAGCCCCCGGGGACTGGCTCCTCGCAATGAGCAGTTCTTC | CATSPRGLAPRNEQFF | TRBJ2-1 | - | TRBV15 | -
TGCGCCAGCAGCCAAGACAGGAGCTCCTACAATGAGCAGTTCTTC | CASSQDRSSYNEQFF | TRBJ2-1 | - | TRBV5-1 | -
TGTGCCAGCAGCTTAGTCAAGGGACAGGGGGTAGGGATGGAAACTGAAGCTTTCTTT | CASSLVKGQGVGMETEAFF | TRBJ1-1 | TRBD1 | TRBV7-6 | -
TGTGCCAGCAGCTTACGCACAGGGTACAATGAGCAGTTCTTC | CASSLRTGYNEQFF | TRBJ2-1 | - | TRBV7-9 | -
TGTGCCAGCAGCTCTTCCCCTGACAGGAGGCGTAATGAAAAACTGTTTTTT | CASSSSPDRRRNEKLFF | TRBJ1-4 | - | TRBV7-8 | -
TGCGCCAGCAGCTCCAGGGGCCCGAACACTGAAGCTTTCTTT | CASSSRGPNTEAFF | TRBJ1-1 | - | TRBV5-1 | -